Included here is one T cell receptor (beta chain) sequence, with context. Antigen: not known. Data came from immunoSEQ multiplex PCR; TCRdb stores just in-frame clones and leaves some out. The sample shows about 100,000 clones, approximately 90% of them seen only once. Analysis merged second doses at about 4 or about 12 weeks. Trimming removed 5 bases from V and 6 bases from J, with 14 bases in between. The CDR3 extends over 14 amino acids. Germline V lookup: CDR1 SGHTA, CDR2 FQGNSA. These data come from a study of T cell responses to AZD1222 COVID-19 vaccine. The study, taken as a whole, reports: The study sampled repertoires only after the peak T cell response. The CD4 TCRs associated with vaccination extended across spike and predominated at 160-218 and 743-854. Baseline testing showed seropositivity in only a handful of AZD1222 recipients.

This receptor was obtained from an adult who received the AZD1222 COVID-19 vaccine. V usage is TRBV7-2 and J usage is TRBJ2-4; D remains ambiguous. The sequences come from peripheral blood, collected 28 days after the second AZD1222 dose. CDR3 nucleotide sequence: TGTGCCAGCAGCCCGGTAACTCCCGGAAACATTCAGTACTTC. Encoded protein: CASSPVTPGNIQYF.